The clone carrying this T cell receptor beta chain was recorded many times. Every cDNA TCR molecule received its own unique molecular identifier. TCRdb analysed the 5' RACE reads with MiXCR anew, one entry per CDR3 protein. The sample lists around 4,000 distinct CDR3 sequences; about 9% were seen once. This record comes from a study of spatial heterogeneity in lung cancer. For the study at large: Beta-chain sequences consistently outnumbered alpha-chain sequences in detection. On average, each unique TCR and UMI combination appeared more than ten times in raw reads.

The V and J ends lost 6 bases and 4 bases, in that order; junction bases with no gene match: 8. This CDR3 is built from 14 residues. This sample's time point: sample taken at primary tumor resection. Tumor, nontumor lung or frozen PBMC supplied whole RNA that was sequenced unsorted. Specimen: normal lung tissue next to the tumor, collected at surgery. The rearrangement joins TRBV12-3 or TRBV12-4 to TRBJ2-7; 8 bases line up with TRBD2. The sequence was collected from a female donor with early-stage non-small cell lung cancer. The CDR3 coding sequence is TGTGCCAGCAGCCCCGGGGGGGTCGGGTACGAGCAGTACTTC. Translation gives CASSPGGVGYEQYF.